Below, 11 T cell receptor beta chains from the same sample are listed, as sequenced in a study of control samples from healthy donors and cancer patients. The repertoire was sequenced with immunoSEQ multiplex PCR; TCRdb's copy has only in-frame clones and lacks some. Of about 150,000 clones listed, 90% to 95% are singletons. The specimen was blood. The receptors come from a man aged 40-49 years in good health.

The V call is TRBV4-1, the J call TRBJ2-7; TRBD1 is a possible D gene (5 bases). The CDR3 extends over 17 amino acids. The ends were cut back, 0 bases at V and 4 bases at J, with 19 bases in the middle. CDR1 and CDR2 (germline): MGHRA, YSYEKL. In DNA form, the CDR3 reads TGCGCCAGCAGCCAAGATAACCAGGGCGAACCCCCATACGAGCAGTACTTC. It is translated as CASSQDNQGEPPYEQYF.

The chain has TRBV28 and TRBJ1-4; D gene unclear. Trimming left V 6 bases short and J 8 bases short, with 13 bases between. This CDR3 is 13 amino acids long. CDR1 is MDHEN, CDR2 SYDVKM, per germline. CDR3 DNA sequence: TGTGCCAGCAGGCGGTTTGTTGAAGAAAAACTGTTTTTT. Translating it yields CASRRFVEEKLFF. The variable domain in full, with the rest retrieved from reference TRBV28 and TRBJ1-4, is DVKVTQSSRYLVKRTGEKVFLECVQDMDHENMFWYRQDPGLGLRLIYFSYDVKMKEKGDIPEGYSVSREKKERFSLILESASTNQTSMYLCASRRFVEEKLFFGSGTQLSVL.

This clone was picked up one time. The rearrangement uses TRBV6-6 and TRBJ1-1; 9 bases are a match to TRBD1. CDR1 and CDR2 (germline): MNHNY, SVGAGI (reference sequence). V was clipped by 6 bases and J by 5 bases; unmatched bases: 10. The CDR3 loop spans 15 amino acids. The CDR3 region has the DNA TGTGCCAGCAGAATCGACGGGACAGGGAAGACTGAAGCTTTCTTT. Encoded protein: CASRIDGTGKTEAFF.

CDR3 in DNA: TGTGCCACCAGCGGCTTGAATGAGCAGTTCTTC. This sequence encodes CATSGLNEQFF. The chain is built from TRBV15 and TRBJ2-1; D is undetermined. V lost 5 bases and J 7 bases, leaving 6 bases between the germline ends. CDR3 size: 11 residues. CDR1 LNHNV and CDR2 YYDKDF come from the germline V gene (reference sequence).

V usage is TRBV28 and J usage is TRBJ2-1; D gene uncertain. Germline V gene lookup returns CDR1 MDHEN and CDR2 SYDVKM. V shed 5 bases and J shed 9 bases, with 23 bases lying between them. The CDR3 extends over 16 amino acids. DNA for the CDR3: TGTGCCAGCAGTCTGCCTAGGTCCCGGGTTCTCATTGAGCAGTTCTTC. It specifies CASSLPRSRVLIEQFF.

V is TRBV27 and J is TRBJ1-1, with 8 bases that match TRBD1. The CDR3 sequence is 14 residues long. V shed 6 bases and J 0 bases; nucleotides not matched to a gene: 3. From germline, CDR1 is MNHEY and CDR2 SMNVEV (reference sequence). The CDR3 sequence: CASSGDRMNTEAFF. In DNA, the CDR3 is TGTGCCAGCAGCGGGGACAGGATGAACACTGAAGCTTTCTTT.

V and J are TRBV2 and TRBJ1-5; perhaps TRBD1 as D (5 bases). Germline loops: CDR1 SNHLY, CDR2 FYNNEI. The CDR3 runs to 15 residues. V was clipped by 0 bases and J by 2 bases, with 8 bases between them. This CDR3 is CASSEAGHRNQPQHF. The CDR3 nucleotides are TGTGCCAGCAGTGAAGCGGGGCACCGCAATCAGCCCCAGCATTTT.

V and J are TRBV27 and TRBJ2-3; 12 positions agree with TRBD1. There are 19 residues in the CDR3. The V gene end was trimmed by 4 bases and the J gene end by 6 bases; junction bases not matched to a gene: 17. Germline assignment: CDR1 MNHEY and CDR2 SMNVEV (reference sequence). CDR3 protein: CASSSHRDRGRVGPDTQYF. The CDR3 nucleotides are TGTGCCAGCAGTTCCCATCGGGACAGGGGGCGTGTAGGGCCTGATACGCAGTATTTT.

The genes are TRBV7-2 and TRBJ2-2; D ambiguous. V lost 2 bases to trimming and J lost 7 bases, with 14 bases between them. The germline CDR1 and CDR2 sequences are SGHTA and FQGNSA. The CDR3 is made up of 15 amino acids. In DNA form, the CDR3 reads TGTGCCAGCAGCTTAAGTGTAGTTCAAAGCGGGGAGCTGTTTTTT. It is translated as CASSLSVVQSGELFF.

The CDR3 region is CASSYGQGPYEQYF. The CDR3 DNA reads TGTGCCAGCAGTTACGGACAGGGGCCCTACGAGCAGTACTTC. V and J are TRBV6-5 and TRBJ2-7, with 9 bases matching TRBD1. This CDR3 is built from 14 residues. Germline V gene data show CDR1 as MNHEY and CDR2 as SVGAGI. With 2 bases clipped from V and 2 bases from J, the junction kept 1 base outside the gene matches.

J is TRBJ1-2 and V is TRBV7-2; D is ambiguous. The ends were cut back, 3 bases at V and 3 bases at J, with 11 bases in the middle. From germline, CDR1 is SGHTA and CDR2 FQGNSA. The CDR3 extends over 14 amino acids. DNA of the CDR3: TGTGCCAGCAGCTTGTCAGGCGAATACTATGGCTACACCTTC. Translating it yields CASSLSGEYYGYTF.